This TCR beta chain came from a study of blood T cell repertoires in COVID-19. Looking at the study overall: The origin of the acute and convalescent COVID-19 samples was the United States, Italy and Spain. Sample material is recorded as cDNA or gDNA derived from T cells, B-cell-depleted T cells, or PBMCs.

Per the germline V gene, CDR1 is SGHTA and CDR2 is FQGNSA. The CDR3 has 16 residues. V lost 0 bases and J lost 1, with 12 bases in between. Authors' processing steps: Estimates of nucleated cell counts were drawn from the amplification of reference gene primers. TCRdb's copy holds only in-frame clones and misses some; the assay was immunoSEQ multiplex PCR. V and J calls plus clone size are reproduced from that table; the DNA served to infer D and trimming. The sample holds about 130,000 clones, around 89% seen once. The source is a man in his fifties with active or convalescent COVID-19. V is TRBV7-2 and J is TRBJ1-1, with D hard to call. The specimen sequenced was peripheral blood. The CDR3 is CASSLAAGRGNTEAFF. The DNA of the CDR3 is TGTGCCAGCAGCTTAGCGGCAGGTCGGGGGAACACTGAAGCTTTCTTT.